These T cell receptor beta chains were read from a single sample in a study of cytomegalovirus exposure and HLA in healthy donors. The protocol was immunoSEQ multiplex PCR, while the TCRdb copy is restricted to in-frame clones and leaves out a portion. The table shows about 130,000 clones, with over 60% occurring only once. The source material was PBMCs. These receptors all come from a human donor in good health. The CDR3 runs from the conserved cysteine through the conserved F or W. D genes are given only for firm matches. Only some rows state a clone size, as once, few, many or a class for expanded clones.

d_call	j_call	clone_size	v_call	cdr3_nt	cdr3_aa
NA	TRBJ1-2	NA	TRBV9	TGTGCCAGCAGCGTAGGGGCAGAATTTGGCTACACCTTC	CASSVGAEFGYTF
NA	TRBJ1-1	NA	TRBV15	TGTGCCACCAGCAGAGTTAAAGCGAACACTGAAGCTTTCTTT	CATSRVKANTEAFF
TRBD2	TRBJ2-1	NA	TRBV28	TGTGCCAGCAGTGGGACTAGCGGGAGAAGCTCCTACAATGAGCAGTTCTTC	CASSGTSGRSSYNEQFF
NA	TRBJ2-5	NA	TRBV30	TGTGCCTGGAGTCTGTGGACAGGCGGGGAGCAGTACTTC	CAWSLWTGGEQYF
TRBD1	TRBJ2-3	NA	TRBV7-8	TGTGCCAGCAGCACGGACAGGGGGGACACAGATACGCAGTATTTT	CASSTDRGDTDTQYF
TRBD2	TRBJ2-2	NA	TRBV9	TGTGCCAGCAGCGTAAGCGGGGGAAACACCGGGGAGCTGTTTTTT	CASSVSGGNTGELFF
NA	TRBJ1-2	NA	TRBV20-1	TGCAGTGCGCTCCTGCGGGGCTACACCTTC	CSALLRGYTF
NA	TRBJ2-7	NA	TRBV7-9	TGTGCCAGCAGCTTCGAACAGGGTTCGCCCTCCTACGAGCAGTACTTC	CASSFEQGSPSYEQYF
TRBD1	TRBJ2-2	few	TRBV18	TGTGCCAGCTCACCAAGAAAGACAGGGGTGAACACCGGGGAGCTGTTTTTT	CASSPRKTGVNTGELFF
NA	TRBJ2-1	NA	TRBV7-2	TGTGCCAGCAGCTTTACCGGGTTAGAACAGTTCTTC	CASSFTGLEQFF
NA	TRBJ1-1	NA	TRBV2	TGTGCCGGACCCCAGGGAGGGGGCACTGAAGCTTTCTTT	CAGPQGGGTEAFF
NA	TRBJ2-3	once	TRBV28	TGTGCCAGCAGATATGGACAGTACCACACAGATACGCAGTATTTT	CASRYGQYHTDTQYF
NA	TRBJ1-3	NA	TRBV30	TGTGCCTGGAGTGTACAGGAGAGCTCTGGAAACACCATATATTTT	CAWSVQESSGNTIYF
TRBD1	TRBJ1-2	NA	TRBV4-2	TGTGCCAGCAGCCAACCGGGACAGACATTCTATGGCTACACCTTC	CASSQPGQTFYGYTF
TRBD2	TRBJ2-5	NA	TRBV5-6	TGTGCCAGCGGCTACCCTAGCGGGACTTACCAAGAGACCCAGTACTTC	CASGYPSGTYQETQYF
NA	TRBJ1-2	NA	TRBV7-9	TGTGCCAGCAGCCCCCTCCGGGAGAGCTACACCTTC	CASSPLRESYTF
NA	TRBJ2-4	NA	TRBV6-1	TGTGCCAGCAGCCCGACAGGATGGGCCAAAAACATTCAGTACTTC	CASSPTGWAKNIQYF
TRBD1	TRBJ2-3	few	TRBV7-3	TGTGCCAGCAGCCGCTATACCGGGACAGACACAGATACGCAGTATTTT	CASSRYTGTDTDTQYF
TRBD2	TRBJ2-7	NA	TRBV7-8	TGTGCCAGCAGCCCTGGGACTAGCGCTAAAGAGCAGTACTTC	CASSPGTSAKEQYF
TRBD2	TRBJ2-3	NA	TRBV2	TGTGCCAGCAGATGGGACTATCGGAGCACAGATACGCAGTATTTT	CASRWDYRSTDTQYF
NA	TRBJ1-2	NA	TRBV5-4	TGTGCCAGCAGCGCCTCAGGGATAGCTAACTATGGCTACACCTTC	CASSASGIANYGYTF
NA	TRBJ1-2	NA	TRBV30	TGTGCCTGGAGTGTGGGCGGGGGAAGGTATGGCTACACCTTC	CAWSVGGGRYGYTF
NA	TRBJ1-1	NA	TRBV7-2	TGTGCCAGCAGCCTATTTAAGAACACTGAAGCTTTCTTT	CASSLFKNTEAFF
NA	TRBJ2-7	NA	TRBV6-5	TGTGCCAGCAGTTACAGCACCGCCTACGAGCAGTACTTC	CASSYSTAYEQYF
TRBD2	TRBJ2-1	NA	TRBV29-1	TGCAGCGTTTCCGCGGGGGGACCTGACAATGAGCAGTTCTTC	CSVSAGGPDNEQFF
TRBD1	TRBJ1-3	NA	TRBV18	TGTGCCAGCTCACCACTGGAACAGGGGTCTGGAAACACCATATATTTT	CASSPLEQGSGNTIYF
NA	TRBJ2-1	NA	TRBV7-6	TGTGCCAGCAGCTTCAGGTACAATGAGCAGTTCTTC	CASSFRYNEQFF
TRBD1	TRBJ1-5	once	TRBV30	TGTGCCTGGAGTGACGCCAGGGGGATGATCAATCAGCCCCAGCATTTT	CAWSDARGMINQPQHF
NA	TRBJ2-4	NA	TRBV10-3	TGTGCCATCAGTGAGTCGCGGTCCAAAAACATTCAGTACTTC	CAISESRSKNIQYF
NA	TRBJ1-2	once	TRBV28	TGTGCCAGCAGCCGCGCCCTGGGCGAGGGCTACACCTTC	CASSRALGEGYTF
NA	TRBJ1-1	NA	TRBV11-2	TGTGCCAGCAGCCCTGGCCCCGACAGGAGGAACACTGAAGCTTTCTTT	CASSPGPDRRNTEAFF
NA	TRBJ1-5	NA	TRBV6-5	TGTGCCAGCAGTTCCCTACGAGGGTGGGATCAGCCCCAGCATTTT	CASSSLRGWDQPQHF
NA	TRBJ2-3	once	TRBV30	TGTGCCTGGAGTGTACGGGATACGCAGTATTTT	CAWSVRDTQYF
TRBD1	TRBJ2-3	once	TRBV18	TGTGCCAGCCTGCGGGGGACAGGGCACACAGATACGCAGTATTTT	CASLRGTGHTDTQYF
NA	TRBJ2-7	NA	TRBV5-4	TGTGCCAGCAGCTTGGACAGGGTATCCTCCTACGAGCAGTACTTC	CASSLDRVSSYEQYF
NA	TRBJ1-2	few	TRBV30	TGTGCCTGGACGCCACGGAACTATGGCTACACCTTC	CAWTPRNYGYTF
NA	TRBJ2-7	NA	TRBV5-4	TGTGCCAGCAGCCCTCCCGGGGCCTACGAGCAGTACTTC	CASSPPGAYEQYF
TRBD1	TRBJ1-1	NA	TRBV15	TGTGCCGCGACAGGGGCGAACACTGAAGCTTTCTTT	CAATGANTEAFF
NA	TRBJ2-5	NA	TRBV5-4	TGTGCCAGCAGCTTGGGGTATAGGGGGAAAGAGACCCAGTACTTC	CASSLGYRGKETQYF
NA	TRBJ2-4	NA	TRBV21-1	TGTGCCAGCATTTGGGACAGACCAAAAAACATTCAGTACTTC	CASIWDRPKNIQYF
TRBD1	TRBJ1-2	once	TRBV4-2	TGTGCCAGCAGCCCAGACGGACAGGGAGCAATAAACTATGGCTACACCTTC	CASSPDGQGAINYGYTF
TRBD1	TRBJ2-3	NA	TRBV7-9	TGTGCCAGCAGCCCCTACAGGGGATCTAGCACAGATACGCAGTATTTT	CASSPYRGSSTDTQYF
NA	TRBJ2-3	NA	TRBV5-1	TGCGCCAGCAGGCGGCAGACAGATACGCAGTATTTT	CASRRQTDTQYF
NA	TRBJ2-2	NA	TRBV7-3	TGTGCCAGCAGCTTAACCGGGGGGCTAACCGGGGAGCTGTTTTTT	CASSLTGGLTGELFF
TRBD2	TRBJ2-1	NA	TRBV5-1	TGCGCCAGCAGCTCTCGGACTAGCTTCCCCGGGAATGAGCAGTTCTTC	CASSSRTSFPGNEQFF
TRBD1	TRBJ1-5	NA	TRBV19	TGTGCCAGTAGTTTACAGGGGGCCAGCAATCAGCCCCAGCATTTT	CASSLQGASNQPQHF
TRBD1	TRBJ1-2	NA	TRBV9	TGTGCCAGCAGCGTAGAATGGACAGGGGGTAATGGCTACACTTTC	CASSVEWTGGNGYTF
TRBD1	TRBJ2-7	NA	TRBV28	TGTGCCAGCAGAGGACAGGGGGTTAGCTACGAGCAGTACTTC	CASRGQGVSYEQYF